This TCR beta chain derives from a study of blood T cell repertoires in COVID-19. Background on the study: T cells, B-cell-depleted T cells, or PBMCs supplied cDNA or gDNA.

Sequenced by immunoSEQ multiplex PCR; TCRdb stores in-frame clones only, minus some. The table shows some 410,000 clones, with approximately 88% occurring only once. Trimming took 4 bases from V and 7 from J; bases not matched to a gene: 8. The germline V gene has CDR1 SNHLY and CDR2 FYNNEI. The CDR3 spans 15 residues. This TCR was recovered from a woman aged 25 to 45 with acute COVID-19. Sequencing was done on a sample of PBMCs or T cells enriched from blood (not recorded which). This rearrangement joins TRBV2 to TRBJ2-4; 9 bases match TRBD2. The CDR3: CASSGVAGVVNIQYF. In DNA form, the CDR3 reads TGTGCCAGCAGTGGGGTAGCGGGGGTTGTGAACATTCAGTACTTC.